This entry is about one T cell receptor (beta chain). Using immunoSEQ multiplex PCR, the repertoire was profiled, and TCRdb retains in-frame clones only, with some absent. The sample yields about 59,000 clones, around 70% seen once. The sample belongs to a study of blood T cell repertoires in COVID-19. Trimming cost V 4 bases and J 6 bases, with 15 bases left between them. The CDR3 has 14 residues. CDR1 and CDR2 from the germline V gene are SNHLY and FYNNEI. The TCR originated in a woman in her forties or fifties with active or convalescent COVID-19. Material for sequencing was peripheral blood. The V call is TRBV2, the J call TRBJ1-2, with D perhaps TRBD1 (5 bases). In DNA, the CDR3 is TGTGCCAGCAGTGTAGATGGAGGGGTTCATGGCTACACCTTC. Its translation is CASSVDGGVHGYTF.